The rows below give T cell receptor beta chains drawn from one sample of a study of blood T cell repertoires in COVID-19. TCRdb's copy holds only in-frame clones and misses some; the assay was immunoSEQ multiplex PCR. In the table there are 65,000 to 70,000 clones, more than 70% of which are singletons. The material sequenced was peripheral blood. All receptors come from a human donor in a cohort sampled during active COVID-19. CDR3s leave out the opening cysteine and the closing phenylalanine or tryptophan.

J	V	CDR3
TRBJ2-2	TRBV19	ASRTTGARELF
TRBJ2-2	TRBV7-6	ASSEGLAYTGELF
TRBJ1-6	TRBV5-1	ASSFDPERSPLH
TRBJ2-2	TRBV18	ASSPEGWVAGPGELF
TRBJ2-5	TRBV7-6	ASSPGRGGETQY
TRBJ1-2	TRBV2	ASKGTASNYGYT
TRBJ1-2	TRBV6-5	ASSFRQGDGYT
TRBJ1-6	TRBV4-1	ASSQDVVGPGGNSPLH
TRBJ2-2	TRBV5-1	ASNGVDTGELF
TRBJ2-7	TRBV18	ASSPRQGVYEQY
TRBJ1-6	TRBV6-6	ASRRGGQAYNSPLH
TRBJ2-7	TRBV19	ASSTGTGIRVYEQY
TRBJ1-5	TRBV6-5	ASMQVSNQPQH
TRBJ2-2	TRBV15	ATSTTAKKDTGELF
TRBJ2-5	TRBV28	ASSRLTGIYQETQY
TRBJ2-5	TRBV5-1	ASSTGQAGTQY
TRBJ1-2	TRBV28	ASGTGMGGYT
TRBJ2-3	TRBV28	ASSLGGRGNTQY
TRBJ2-2	TRBV7-9	ASSVTSSGELF
TRBJ2-7	TRBV23-1	ASSQWGTSGSKQY
TRBJ2-1	TRBV5-1	ASRPGQGASEQF
TRBJ2-1	TRBV5-1	ASSLRTSGGDEQF
TRBJ2-1	TRBV6-4	ASSERVAGGPNEQF
TRBJ2-2	TRBV9	ASKEGVNTGELF
TRBJ1-5	TRBV2	ASRQDRGDNQPQH
TRBJ2-3	TRBV5-1	ASTRGSDSTDTQY
TRBJ2-1	TRBV2	ASNFDSYNEQF
TRBJ2-3	TRBV7-9	ASSFVPDTQY
TRBJ2-1	TRBV5-1	ASSLILRLAGYNEQF
TRBJ2-2	TRBV2	ASRGLAGPTGELF
TRBJ1-2	TRBV28	ASSLVDQGARYYGYT